This T cell receptor (beta chain) was obtained from a study of T-cell memory formation after mild COVID-19. Across the study: Largely, TCR clusters stayed within a single donor.

Study conclusions and caveats: In second-wave clones peaking day 37, SARS-CoV-2 specificity remained unconfirmed. In pre-infection memory, a portion of responding clones appeared, which suggested that cross-reactive memory joined.

This clonotype has a handful of counts. Its antigen remains unknown. A 5'RACE reaction primed in the constant segment made cDNA libraries of TCR alpha and TCR beta, and these carried sample barcodes and UMIs. TCRdb re-analysed the 5' RACE reads in MiXCR, keeping a single row per CDR3 protein. Among 400,000 to 500,000 distinct CDR3 sequences listed, around 19% were seen once. V shed 2 bases, J shed 5 bases, and the junction held 6 bases outside the gene matches. The CDR3 is 16 amino acids. Per the germline V gene, CDR1 is SGDLS and CDR2 is YYNGEE. This sequence was found in an adult woman who had mild COVID-19 (a few samples of this study predate the infection). Cell type and time point are not known. The sequencing input was PBMCs or a T cell subset sorted from them (not recorded which). The chain combines TRBV9 with TRBJ2-2; 10 bases fit TRBD1. As DNA, the CDR3 is TGTGCCAGCAGCGTGCTGTCGGGACAGGGGACCGGGGAGCTGTTTTTT. This encodes CASSVLSGQGTGELFF.